Presented here are 7 T cell receptor beta chains from one specimen sequenced in a study of cytomegalovirus exposure and HLA in healthy donors. This PCR relied on a set of 60 Vbeta primers and 13 Jbeta primers. The table came from immunoSEQ multiplex PCR; TCRdb's copy has only in-frame clones and leaves some out. This table holds 95,000 to 150,000 clones, around 70% found once. The specimen was PBMCs. The receptor set was obtained from a middle-aged woman in good health and CMV-seronegative.

This clone was recorded a few times. The DNA for the CDR3 is TGCGCCAGCAGTTTAGACAGGGGGGAGACTGAAGCTTTCTTT. It is translated as CASSLDRGETEAFF. The V gene is TRBV23-1, the J gene TRBJ1-1, with TRBD1 matching over 9 bases. TRBV23-1 is an open reading frame, and its role is uncertain. The trim removed 5 bases at V and 5 bases at J, leaving 6 bases unmatched. This CDR3 is built from 14 residues.

The J gene is TRBJ2-3, the V gene TRBV27; D possibly corresponds to TRBD2 (5 bases). V gave up 5 bases and J gave up 0 bases, with 24 bases separating them. This CDR3 comprises 19 residues. Per germline, CDR1 MNHEY and CDR2 SMNVEV (reference sequence). The CDR3 spells CASSEGVARRRFSTDTQYF. For the CDR3, the DNA is TGTGCCAGCAGTGAGGGCGTAGCGCGGCGACGATTTAGCACAGATACGCAGTATTTT.

This clone was detected once. The V call is TRBV6-4, the J call TRBJ2-7, with 10 bases fitting TRBD1. With 6 bases clipped from V and 7 bases from J, the junction kept 12 bases outside the gene matches. This CDR3 is built from 15 residues. Germline CDR1 and CDR2: MRHNA and SNTAGT. The CDR3 DNA reads as TGTGCCAGCAGCCCCACGGGACAGGGGCTAAGGGAGCAGTACTTC. This encodes CASSPTGQGLREQYF.

The chain is built from TRBV18 and TRBJ1-4; 7 nucleotides agree with TRBD1. Germline V gene data show CDR1 as KGHSH and CDR2 as LQKENI. The junction had 5 bases not matched to a gene; V was cut back by 2 bases and J by 8 bases. The CDR3 covers 14 residues. CDR3 DNA sequence: TGTGCCAGCTCACCATCGACAGGGCGAGAAAAACTGTTTTTT. This sequence encodes CASSPSTGREKLFF.

The chain uses TRBV7-8 and TRBJ2-3; 7 bases are shared with TRBD2. Germline-derived CDR1 and CDR2 are SGHVS and FQNEAQ. The CDR3 loop spans 12 amino acids. V trimming: 5 bases; J trimming: 6 bases; junction bases outside the gene matches: 2. The CDR3 spells CASSVGGDTQYF. Here the CDR3 DNA reads TGTGCCAGCAGCGTCGGGGGGGATACGCAGTATTTT.

The chain couples TRBV2 to TRBJ1-1; D unresolved. The ends were cut back, 3 bases at V and 5 bases at J, with 13 bases in the middle. The germline V gene encodes CDR1 SNHLY and CDR2 FYNNEI. The CDR3 is 14 residues long. This CDR3 is CASSEAGEGTEAFF. As DNA, the CDR3 is TGTGCCAGCAGTGAGGCTGGGGAGGGAACTGAAGCTTTCTTT.

The CDR3 loop is CASSMGRTYEQYF. CDR3 DNA sequence: TGTGCCAGTAGTATGGGGCGGACCTACGAGCAGTACTTC. This chain connects TRBV19 to TRBJ2-7; D is perhaps TRBD1 (5 bases). This CDR3 is built from 13 residues. Trimming cost V 3 bases and J 2 bases, with 8 bases left between them. CDR1 LNHDA and CDR2 SQIVND come from the germline V gene (reference sequence).